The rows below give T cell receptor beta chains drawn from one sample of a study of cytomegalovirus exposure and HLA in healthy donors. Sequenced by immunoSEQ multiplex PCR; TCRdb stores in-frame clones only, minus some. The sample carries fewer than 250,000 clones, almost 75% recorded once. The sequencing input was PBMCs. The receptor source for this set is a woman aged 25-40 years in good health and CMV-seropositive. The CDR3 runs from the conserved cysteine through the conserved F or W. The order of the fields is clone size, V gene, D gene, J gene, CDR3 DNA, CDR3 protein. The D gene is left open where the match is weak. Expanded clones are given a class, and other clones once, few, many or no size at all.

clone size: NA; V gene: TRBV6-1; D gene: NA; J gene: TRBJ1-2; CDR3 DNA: TGTGCCAGCAAGCGGACGGGGGACTATGGCTACACCTTC; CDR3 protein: CASKRTGDYGYTF
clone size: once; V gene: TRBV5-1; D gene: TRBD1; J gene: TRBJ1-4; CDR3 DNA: TGCGCCAGCAGCTTGGACGGGACAGGGGGCGAAAAACTGTTTTTT; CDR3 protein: CASSLDGTGGEKLFF
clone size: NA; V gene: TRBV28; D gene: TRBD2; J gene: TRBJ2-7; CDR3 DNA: TGTGCCAGCAGTACAGCTAGCGGGAAATACGAGCAGTACTTC; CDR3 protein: CASSTASGKYEQYF
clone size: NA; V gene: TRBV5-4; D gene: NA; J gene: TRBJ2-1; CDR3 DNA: TGTGCCAGCAGCTTAGCGGGCTCCTACAATGAGCAGTTCTTC; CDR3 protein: CASSLAGSYNEQFF
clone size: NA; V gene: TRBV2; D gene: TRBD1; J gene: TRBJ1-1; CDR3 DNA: TGCGCCAGCAGCAGACAGGGGATTGGGGACACTGAAGCTTTCTTT; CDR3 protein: CASSRQGIGDTEAFF
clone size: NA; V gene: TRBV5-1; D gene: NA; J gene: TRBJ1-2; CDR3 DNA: TGCGCCAGCAGCTTGGTACAGGGAGACTATGGCTACACCTTC; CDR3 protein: CASSLVQGDYGYTF
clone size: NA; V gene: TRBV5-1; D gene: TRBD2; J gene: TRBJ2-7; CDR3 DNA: TGCGCCAGCAGCCCGGATAATAGCGGGAGGGCCGACGAGCAGTACTTC; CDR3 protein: CASSPDNSGRADEQYF
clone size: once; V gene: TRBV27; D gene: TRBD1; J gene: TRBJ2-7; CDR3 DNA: TGTGCCAGCCGGGAGGGACAGGGGTTTCGGCAGTACTTC; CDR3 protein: CASREGQGFRQYF
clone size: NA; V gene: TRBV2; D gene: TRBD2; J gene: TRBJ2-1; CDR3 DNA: TGTGCCAGCAGCGCCCCGGGACTAGCGGGAGGTACCTCCTACAATGAGCAGTTCTTC; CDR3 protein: CASSAPGLAGGTSYNEQFF
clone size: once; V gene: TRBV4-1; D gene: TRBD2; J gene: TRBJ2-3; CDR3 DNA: TGCGCCAGCAGCCAATTAGGGACTAGCGGCACAGATACGCAGTATTTT; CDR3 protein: CASSQLGTSGTDTQYF
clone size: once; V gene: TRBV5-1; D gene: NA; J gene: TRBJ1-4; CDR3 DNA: TGCGCCAGCAGCTTTGACTTGACAGGAAATAATGAAAAACTGTTTTTT; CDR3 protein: CASSFDLTGNNEKLFF